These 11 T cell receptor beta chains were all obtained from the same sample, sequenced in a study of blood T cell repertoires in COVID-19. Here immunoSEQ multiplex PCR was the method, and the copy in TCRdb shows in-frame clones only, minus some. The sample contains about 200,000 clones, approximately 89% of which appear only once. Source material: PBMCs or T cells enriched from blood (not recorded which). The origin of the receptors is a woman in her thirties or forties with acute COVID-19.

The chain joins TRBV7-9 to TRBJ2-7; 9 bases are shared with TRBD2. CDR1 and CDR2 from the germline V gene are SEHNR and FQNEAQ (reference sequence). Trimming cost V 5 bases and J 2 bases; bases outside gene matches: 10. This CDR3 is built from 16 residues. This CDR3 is CASSPSRLAEPYEQYF. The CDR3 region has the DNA TGTGCCAGCAGCCCCTCTCGACTAGCGGAACCCTACGAGCAGTACTTC.

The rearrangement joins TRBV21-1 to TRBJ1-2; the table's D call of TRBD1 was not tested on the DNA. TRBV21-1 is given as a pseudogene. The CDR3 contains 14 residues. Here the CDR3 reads CASSRGGERYGYTF. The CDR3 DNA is TGTGCCAGCAGCAGAGGGGGCGAGAGATATGGCTACACCTTC.

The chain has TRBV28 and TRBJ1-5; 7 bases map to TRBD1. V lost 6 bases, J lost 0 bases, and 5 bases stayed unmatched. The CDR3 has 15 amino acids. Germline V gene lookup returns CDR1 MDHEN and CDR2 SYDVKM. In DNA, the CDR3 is TGTGCCAGCAGCGACCGACAGGGTAGCAATCAGCCCCAGCATTTT. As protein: CASSDRQGSNQPQHF.

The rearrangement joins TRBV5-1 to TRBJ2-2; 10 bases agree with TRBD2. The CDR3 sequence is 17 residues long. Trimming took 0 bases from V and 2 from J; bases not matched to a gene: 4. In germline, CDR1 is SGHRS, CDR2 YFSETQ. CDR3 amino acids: CASSLGAGGSNTGELFF. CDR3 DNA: TGCGCCAGCAGCTTGGGAGCGGGAGGGTCCAACACCGGGGAGCTGTTTTTT.

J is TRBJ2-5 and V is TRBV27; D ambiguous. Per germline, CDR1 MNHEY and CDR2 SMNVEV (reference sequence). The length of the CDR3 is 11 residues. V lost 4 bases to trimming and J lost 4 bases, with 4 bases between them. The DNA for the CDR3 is TGTGCCAGCAGTTCGGGAGAGACCCAGTACTTC. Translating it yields CASSSGETQYF.

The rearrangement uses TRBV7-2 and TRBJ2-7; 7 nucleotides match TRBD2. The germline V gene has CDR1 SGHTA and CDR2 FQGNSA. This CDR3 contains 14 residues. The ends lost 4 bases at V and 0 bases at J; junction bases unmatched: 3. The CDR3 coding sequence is TGTGCCAGCAGCTCCGGGACTAACTCCTACGAGCAGTACTTC. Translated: CASSSGTNSYEQYF.

CDR3 coding DNA: TGCGCCAGCAGCCCGCCCCCTAGCGGGAGGGGGGTCAATGAGCAGTTCTTC. Protein: CASSPPPSGRGVNEQFF. The chain is built from TRBV4-1 and TRBJ2-1; 12 positions match TRBD2. CDR3 size: 17 residues. The germline CDR1 and CDR2 sequences are MGHRA and YSYEKL. Unmatched junction bases numbered 10, after V lost 4 bases and J lost 6 bases.

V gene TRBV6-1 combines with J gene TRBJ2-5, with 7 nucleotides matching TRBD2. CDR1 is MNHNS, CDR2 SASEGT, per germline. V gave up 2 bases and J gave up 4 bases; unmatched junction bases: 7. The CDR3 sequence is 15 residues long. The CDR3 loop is CASSELGAGAETQYF. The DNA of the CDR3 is TGTGCCAGCAGTGAACTGGGTGCGGGAGCAGAGACCCAGTACTTC.

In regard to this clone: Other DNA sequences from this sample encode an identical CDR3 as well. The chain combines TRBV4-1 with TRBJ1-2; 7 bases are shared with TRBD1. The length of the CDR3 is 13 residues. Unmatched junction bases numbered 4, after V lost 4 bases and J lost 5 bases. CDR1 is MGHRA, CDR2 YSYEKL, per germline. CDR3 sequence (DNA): TGCGCCAGCAGCCGCGGGACAGCTTATGGCTACACCTTC. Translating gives CASSRGTAYGYTF.

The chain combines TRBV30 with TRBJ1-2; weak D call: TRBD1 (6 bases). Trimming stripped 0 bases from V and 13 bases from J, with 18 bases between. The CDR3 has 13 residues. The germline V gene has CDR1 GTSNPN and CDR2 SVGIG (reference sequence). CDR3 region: CAWSVHNRAPLTF. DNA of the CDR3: TGTGCCTGGAGTGTACATAACAGGGCTCCGCTCACCTTC. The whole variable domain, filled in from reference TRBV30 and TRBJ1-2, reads SQTIHQWPATLVQPVGSPLSLECTVEGTSNPNLYWYRQAAGRGLQLLFYSVGIGQISSEVPQNLSASRPQDRQFILSSKKLLLSDSGFYLCAWSVHNRAPLTFGSGTRLTVV.

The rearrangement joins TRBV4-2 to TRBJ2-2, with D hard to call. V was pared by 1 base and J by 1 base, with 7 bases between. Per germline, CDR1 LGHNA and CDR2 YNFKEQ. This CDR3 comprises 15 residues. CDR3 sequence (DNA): TGTGCCAGCAGCCAAGGAGAATGGAACACCGGGGAGCTGTTTTTT. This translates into CASSQGEWNTGELFF.